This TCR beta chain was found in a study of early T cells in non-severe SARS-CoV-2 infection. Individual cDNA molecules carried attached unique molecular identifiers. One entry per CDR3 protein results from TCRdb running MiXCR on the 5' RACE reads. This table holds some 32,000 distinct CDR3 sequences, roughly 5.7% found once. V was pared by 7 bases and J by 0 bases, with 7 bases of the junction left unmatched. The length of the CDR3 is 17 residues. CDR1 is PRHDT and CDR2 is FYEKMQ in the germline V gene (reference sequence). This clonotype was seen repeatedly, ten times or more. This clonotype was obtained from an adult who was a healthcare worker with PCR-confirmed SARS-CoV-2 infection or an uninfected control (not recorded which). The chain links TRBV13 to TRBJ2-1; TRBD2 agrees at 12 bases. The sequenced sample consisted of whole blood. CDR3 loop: CASKGLAGPTSYNEQFF. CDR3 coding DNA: TGTGCCAGCAAGGGACTAGCGGGTCCCACCTCCTACAATGAGCAGTTCTTC.